This T cell receptor (beta chain) was captured by sequencing in a study of lymphopenia after photon versus proton radiotherapy. Study results and limitations: In patients who died, overall survival fell as post-nadir TCR diversity dropped more. Relative stability marked proton patients; photon patients lost diversity and naive cells. Oligoclonal CD8+ Temra expansion after nadir drove photon patients' diversity drop.

Libraries were prepared by immunoSEQ multiplex PCR; TCRdb keeps only in-frame clonotypes and omits some of them. The sample has some 76,000 clones; around 93% are singletons. In the case of this clone: The antigen is not known.

CDR1 SGHRS and CDR2 YFSETQ come from the germline V gene. Trimming took 1 base from V and 4 from J; bases not matched to a gene: 6. The CDR3 runs to 15 residues. The TCR was taken from a woman in her thirties or forties with cholangiocarcinoma. Sequencing was performed on peripheral blood, taken from a patient treated with photon-based radiotherapy. The chain uses TRBV5-1 and TRBJ1-1, with TRBD1 identical over 8 bases. CDR3 amino acids: CASSLLTGEVTEAFF. In DNA form, the CDR3 reads TGCGCCAGCAGCTTGCTGACAGGGGAGGTCACTGAAGCTTTCTTT. Full variable domain (remainder filled in from reference TRBV5-1 and TRBJ1-1): KAGVTQTPRYLIKTRGQQVTLSCSPISGHRSVSWYQQTPGQGLQFLFEYFSETQRNKGNFPGRFSGRQFSNSRSEMNVSTLELGDSALYLCASSLLTGEVTEAFFGQGTRLTVV.